The clone carrying this TCR beta chain was seen repeatedly, ten times or more. All participating donors were Caucasian adults from Nashville, Tennessee. The CDR3 runs to 15 residues. Losses at the gene ends were 6 bases for V and 4 bases for J; bases not matched to a gene: 4. Germline CDR1 is ENHRY and CDR2 is SYGVKD. This entry is derived from a study of shared clonotypes between healthy human individuals. How the authors handled the data: For the immunoSEQ data, sequences were junction-only without quality scores, so filtering differed. Produced via immunoSEQ multiplex PCR; TCRdb's table is partial and in-frame only. D and trimming were read from the DNA, whereas the V and J calls and clone size are those reported in that table. In the table there are a few hundred thousand clones, around four fifths of which are singletons.

The V call is TRBV10-3, the J call TRBJ1-4; TRBD1 matches 11 bases. Material for sequencing was memory CD4+ T cells sorted from blood. Subset of the sample: CD45RA-negative fraction. The TCR was taken from a man aged 25-45 years in good health. The CDR3 region is CAIRKGQGVNEKLFF. DNA of the CDR3: TGTGCCATCAGGAAGGGACAGGGGGTTAATGAAAAACTGTTTTTT.